This T cell receptor (beta chain) stems from a study of blood T cell repertoires in COVID-19. The overall study: The analysed material was cDNA or gDNA that came from T cells, B-cell-depleted T cells, or PBMCs.

Seattle's cohort entered during active infection and was followed longitudinally. The repertoire was sequenced with immunoSEQ multiplex PCR; TCRdb's copy has only in-frame clones and lacks some. The table lists 120,000 to 150,000 clones, 80% to 90% of them singletons. With 1 base removed from V and 0 bases from J, the gap between germline ends came to 13 bases. The V gene's germline CDR1 is LGHNA and CDR2 YSLEER. The CDR3 loop spans 17 amino acids. Material for sequencing was peripheral blood. The receptor's source is an older woman with COVID-19, enrolled during active disease. The chain links TRBV4-3 to TRBJ1-3, with D hard to call. The CDR3 DNA reads as TGCGCCAGCAGCCAAGTACAGCTATCCATCTCTGGAAACACCATATATTTT. It codes for CASSQVQLSISGNTIYF.